What follows are 10 T cell receptor beta chains derived from one specimen sequenced in a study of blood T cell repertoires in COVID-19. The table came from immunoSEQ multiplex PCR; TCRdb's copy has only in-frame clones and leaves some out. This table has about 95,000 clones, 89% appearing once. The source material was peripheral blood. The source of these receptors is an older woman with acute or convalescent COVID-19.

The chain is built from TRBV28 and TRBJ1-6; a weak D match, TRBD1 (5 bases). V lost 7 bases and J 9 bases, leaving 16 bases between the germline ends. This CDR3 spans 14 amino acids. Germline V CDR1 and CDR2: MDHEN, SYDVKM. CDR3 DNA sequence: TGTGCCAGCAACTTGGGGGGGACTACTTCACCCCTCCACTTT. It yields the protein CASNLGGTTSPLHF.

The gene calls are TRBV5-1 and TRBJ1-4, with D possibly being TRBD1 (6 bases). Germline assignment: CDR1 SGHRS and CDR2 YFSETQ. V was shortened by 2 bases and J by 5 bases, with 13 bases between the two germline ends. This CDR3 spans 15 amino acids. Here the CDR3 reads CASSLAGTSNEKLFF. CDR3 nucleotide sequence: TGCGCCAGCAGCTTAGCCGGGACATCAAATGAAAAACTGTTTTTT.

The rearrangement joins TRBV6-1 to TRBJ2-7; 7 nucleotides match TRBD1. Germline V gene data show CDR1 as MNHNS and CDR2 as SASEGT. J lost 2 bases, V lost 4 bases, and 11 bases had no gene match. This CDR3 is 16 amino acids long. CDR3 residues: CASSVAGTVGPYEQYV. The DNA for the CDR3 is TGTGCCAGCAGTGTTGCCGGGACAGTAGGCCCCTACGAGCAGTACGTC.

The genes are TRBV4-1 and TRBJ2-1, with 7 bases matching TRBD1. V dropped 4 bases and J dropped 1; count of bases not matched to a gene: 7. Germline V gene lookup returns CDR1 MGHRA and CDR2 YSYEKL. This CDR3 spans 16 amino acids. The CDR3: CASSLTGVSSYNEQFF. CDR3 DNA: TGCGCCAGCAGCCTAACAGGGGTGTCGTCCTACAATGAGCAGTTCTTC.

The DNA of the CDR3 is TGTGCCAGCAGCTTCGGCGGGACGGCTTATGGCTACACCTTC. It yields the protein CASSFGGTAYGYTF. The chain is built from TRBV7-9 and TRBJ1-2; tentatively, D is TRBD1 (5 bases). Germline CDR1 reads SEHNR; CDR2 reads FQNEAQ (reference sequence). The CDR3 sequence is 14 residues long. The ends were cut back, 3 bases at V and 5 bases at J, with 13 bases in the middle.

The chain couples TRBV6-5 to TRBJ1-2; D unclear. This CDR3 is built from 14 residues. CDR1 and CDR2 from the germline V gene are MNHEY and SVGAGI. Deletions cut 6 bases from V and 6 bases from J, with 17 bases between. The CDR3 loop is CASSQAWTAHGYTF. In DNA, the CDR3 is TGTGCCAGCAGCCAAGCGTGGACTGCTCATGGCTACACCTTC.

J is TRBJ2-3 and V is TRBV5-8; no clear D. CDR3 length: 13 residues. V dropped 1 base and J dropped 6 bases, with 9 bases sitting between them. The germline V gene has CDR1 SGHTS and CDR2 YDEGEE. CDR3 residues: CASSLLFFDTQYF. The CDR3 DNA reads TGTGCCAGCAGCTTGCTGTTCTTCGATACGCAGTATTTT. Based on the CDR3 plus reference TRBV5-8 and TRBJ2-3, the full variable domain is EAGVTQSPTHLIKTRGQQATLRCSPISGHTSVYWYQQALGLGLQFLLWYDEGEERNRGNFPPRFSGRQFPNYSSELNVNALELEDSALYLCASSLLFFDTQYFGPGTRLTVL.

The rearrangement joins TRBV19 to TRBJ2-1; 11 nucleotides align to TRBD2. Trimming at V came to 8 bases and at J to 2 bases, leaving 8 bases not matched to a gene. Looked up from germline, CDR1 is LNHDA and CDR2 is SQIVND (reference sequence). The CDR3 totals 16 residues. The DNA of the CDR3 is TGTGCCAGTGGCCATCTAGCGGGAGGCACCTACAATGAGCAGTTCTTC. Its translation: CASGHLAGGTYNEQFF.

The V and J genes are TRBV28 and TRBJ2-7; TRBD2 aligns across 7 bases. V shed 10 bases, J shed 3 bases, and the junction held 6 bases outside the gene matches. Germline V gene lookup returns CDR1 MDHEN and CDR2 SYDVKM. This CDR3 contains 12 residues. DNA of the CDR3: TGTGCCACTCACGGACTAGGCTACGAGCAGTACTTC. It is translated as CATHGLGYEQYF.

CDR3 amino acids: CASRLAPDRAYGYTF. The CDR3 DNA sequence: TGTGCAAGTCGCTTAGCTCCGGACAGGGCCTATGGCTACACCTTC. V and J are TRBV12-2 and TRBJ1-2; the listed D gene, TRBD1, was not tested against the DNA. TRBV12-2 is flagged as a pseudogene. The length of the CDR3 is 15 residues.